This T cell receptor (beta chain) came from a study of CD8 T cells in ankylosing spondylitis (dated by TCRdb to about 2017). For the wider study: To find TCR variants linked to disease, the study profiled T cell receptor beta repertoires in ankylosing spondylitis patients and healthy donors. In total, the full study cohort was made up of 110 or so healthy donors and some 26 ankylosing spondylitis patients. Samples of peripheral blood were taken, and for ankylosing spondylitis patients, synovial fluid was collected as well.

In regard to this clonotype: Its antigen is unknown. No quality values exist for individual bases; no much larger clone is one base distant.

Taken from cysteine to phenylalanine, the CDR3 has 15 residues. Of all the DNA, just the CDR3 is kept, 45 bases in frame from base 1. The V end loses 1 base and the J end loses 2 bases, and a stretch of 12 bases separates them. Per the germline V gene, LGHNA is the CDR1 and YNFKEQ is the CDR2. Study-level results and caveats: In peripheral blood, the disease-linked clones were found at relatively low frequencies and had a CD8+ phenotype. Some motif variants had previously been reported in the synovial fluid and blood of reactive arthritis patients, which suggests shared mechanisms of disease initiation. The disease-linked clones were reported as significantly enriched in matched synovial fluid samples from ankylosing spondylitis patients. Blood from ankylosing spondylitis patients appeared to be characterized by a TCR beta motif composed of several highly homologous amino acid variants.

TCRdb shows the sequencer as Illumina HiSeq 2500. TCR beta libraries were prepared by quantitative 5'-RACE with molecular barcodes. In the original analysis: Disease-linked TCR variants were identified with a new computational method built on a probabilistic model of VDJ rearrangement. TCRdb cleaned the public reads at Q25 with fastp, built clones with MiXCR and kept in-frame beta chains. Every entry covers one CDR3 protein and lists the most common genes and DNA from its rows. TCRdb, rather than the study authors, made the V and J calls. The sample table shows over 700,000 distinct CDR3 sequences, and about 20% are seen once. The ten largest account for under 20% of the sample.

Rearrangement joined TRBV4-2 to TRBJ2-7; a tentative D call is TRBD2 (6 bases match). The sample consisted of blood, either unsorted or a sorted T cell fraction (not recorded which). The receptor was derived from a male donor with ankylosing spondylitis. The CDR3 corresponds to CASSQVASGAYEQYF. Read as DNA, the sequence is TGTGCCAGCAGCCAAGTAGCGTCGGGAGCCTACGAGCAGTACTTC.